This entry is about one T cell receptor (beta chain). Its antigen is currently unknown. The data belong to a study of T cell responses to AZD1222 COVID-19 vaccine. The CDR3 totals 13 residues. Germline lookup yields CDR1 MNHNY and CDR2 SVGAGI (reference sequence). With 10 bases clipped from V and 15 bases from J, the junction kept 14 bases outside the gene matches. Produced via immunoSEQ multiplex PCR; TCRdb's table is partial and in-frame only. The profile shows 150,000 or so clones, 90% of them singletons. Whole-study results and caveats: White British ancestry dominated among donors, who included more females, and clonal diversity was possibly underestimated.

The origin of this receptor is an adult who received the AZD1222 COVID-19 vaccine. Source: peripheral blood, taken 28 days after the second AZD1222 dose. The chain employs TRBV6-6 and TRBJ2-1; 11 bases are a match to TRBD2. The CDR3 nucleotides read TGTGCCACGATGAGTAATAGCGGGAGGGCCCTGTTCTTC. This sequence encodes CATMSNSGRALFF.